This T cell receptor (beta chain) was captured in a study of blood T cell repertoires in COVID-19. Across the study: Samples of COVID-19 (acute and convalescent) were obtained from the United States, Italy and Spain. The analysed material was cDNA or gDNA that came from T cells, B-cell-depleted T cells, or PBMCs.

The CDR3 is made up of 12 amino acids. Deletions cut 2 bases from V and 8 bases from J, with 8 bases between. Germline-derived CDR1 and CDR2 are SGDLS and YYNGEE. Method: immunoSEQ multiplex PCR; TCRdb's copy keeps in-frame clones and lacks some. The data show fewer than 200,000 clones, with around 87% seen just once and around 2.5% held by the top ten. Sequenced sample: peripheral blood. The J gene is TRBJ2-1, the V gene TRBV9, with D possibly matching TRBD2 (6 bases). The clonotype comes from a man aged 40-49 years with active or convalescent COVID-19. In DNA, the CDR3 is TGTGCCAGCAGCGTCAAGCGGGATGAGCAGTTCTTC. This gives the protein CASSVKRDEQFF.